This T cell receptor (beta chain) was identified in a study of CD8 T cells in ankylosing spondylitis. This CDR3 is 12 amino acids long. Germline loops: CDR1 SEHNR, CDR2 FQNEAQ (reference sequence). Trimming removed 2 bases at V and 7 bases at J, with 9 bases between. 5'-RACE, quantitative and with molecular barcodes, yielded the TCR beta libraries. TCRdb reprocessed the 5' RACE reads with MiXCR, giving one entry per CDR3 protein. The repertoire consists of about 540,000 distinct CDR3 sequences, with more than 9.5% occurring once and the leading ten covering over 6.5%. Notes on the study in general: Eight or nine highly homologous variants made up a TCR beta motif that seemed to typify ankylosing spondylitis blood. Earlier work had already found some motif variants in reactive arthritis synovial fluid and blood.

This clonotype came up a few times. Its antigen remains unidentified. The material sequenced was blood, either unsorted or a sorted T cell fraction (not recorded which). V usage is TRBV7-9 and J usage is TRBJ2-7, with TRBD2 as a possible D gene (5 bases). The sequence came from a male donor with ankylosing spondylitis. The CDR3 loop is CASSLTQREQYF. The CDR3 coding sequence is TGTGCCAGCAGCTTAACACAGCGGGAGCAGTACTTC.